These 32 T cell receptor beta chains were all obtained from the same sample, sequenced in a study of cytomegalovirus exposure and HLA in healthy donors. Amplification used 60 Vbeta primers and 13 Jbeta primers. Libraries were prepared by immunoSEQ multiplex PCR; TCRdb keeps only in-frame clonotypes and omits some of them. The data contain more than 150,000 clones, 81% of them singletons. The sequenced sample consisted of PBMCs. These receptors all come from a middle-aged man in good health and CMV-seropositive.

The gene calls are TRBV9 and TRBJ2-1, with 7 bases matching TRBD2. Per germline, CDR1 SGDLS and CDR2 YYNGEE. The trim removed 4 bases at V and 9 bases at J, leaving 4 bases unmatched. This CDR3 has 12 residues. The CDR3 sequence is CASSTSVGEQFF. The DNA for the CDR3 is TGTGCCAGCAGCACTAGCGTAGGTGAGCAGTTCTTC.

The rearrangement joins TRBV14 to TRBJ2-1; 7 positions match TRBD2. The CDR3 is made up of 15 amino acids. CDR1 and CDR2 from the germline V gene are SGHDN and FVKESK. V gave up 5 bases and J gave up 10 bases; unmatched junction bases: 14. CDR3 sequence reads: CASSKGLAAALEQFF. DNA for the CDR3: TGTGCCAGCAGCAAAGGCCTAGCGGCAGCCTTAGAGCAGTTCTTC.

The V gene is TRBV11-2, the J gene TRBJ2-1, with 12 bases fitting TRBD2. From germline, CDR1 is SGHAT and CDR2 FQNNGV. The CDR3 has 15 residues. The V and J ends lost 5 bases and 8 bases, in that order; junction bases with no gene match: 7. CDR3 in amino acids: CASSPTSGRLYEQFF. The CDR3 DNA follows: TGTGCCAGCAGCCCTACTAGCGGGAGGTTGTATGAGCAGTTCTTC. Using reference TRBV11-2 and TRBJ2-1 for the parts outside the CDR3, the full variable domain is EAGVAQSPRYKIIEKRQSVAFWCNPISGHATLYWYQQILGQGPKLLIQFQNNGVVDDSQLPKDRFSAERLKGVDSTLKIQPAKLEDSAVYLCASSPTSGRLYEQFFGPGTRLTVL.

This clone was recorded once. This chain uses TRBV7-9 with TRBJ1-1, with D uncertain. The CDR3 covers 15 residues. Germline V gene data show CDR1 as SEHNR and CDR2 as FQNEAQ (reference sequence). V gave up 5 bases and J gave up 0 bases, with 13 bases separating them. The CDR3 DNA reads TGTGCCAGCAGCCCCCAGGTAATCATGAACACTGAAGCTTTCTTT. Translating it yields CASSPQVIMNTEAFF.

This sequence joins TRBV30 and TRBJ1-2; D is possibly TRBD1 (5 bases). Trimming took off 3 bases at V and 5 bases at J, with 13 bases between the two ends. Per the germline V gene, CDR1 is GTSNPN and CDR2 is SVGIG (reference sequence). This CDR3 has 13 residues. CDR3 protein: CAWRGAGLYGYTF. The CDR3 DNA is TGTGCCTGGAGAGGGGCTGGGTTATATGGCTACACCTTC.

The V gene is TRBV10-3, the J gene TRBJ2-3; 13 nucleotides match TRBD2. The CDR3 runs 15 residues. V was pared by 6 bases and J by 1 base, with 1 base of the junction left unmatched. The germline gives CDR1 ENHRY, CDR2 SYGVKD. The CDR3 reads CAISGTSGGTDTQYF. In DNA form, the CDR3 reads TGTGCCATCAGCGGGACTAGCGGGGGCACAGATACGCAGTATTTT.

The V and J genes are TRBV5-6 and TRBJ2-7; the match to TRBD2 covers 13 bases. This CDR3 is built from 17 residues. The germline V gene has CDR1 SGHDT and CDR2 YYEEEE. V lost 4 bases, J lost 7 bases, and 14 bases stayed unmatched. The CDR3 DNA reads TGTGCCAGCAGCCTCGGGACTAGCGGGATGCCGGGGGATGAGCAGTACTTC. This gives the protein CASSLGTSGMPGDEQYF.

CDR3 region: CASSLNYLSTDTQYF. In DNA form, the CDR3 reads TGTGCCAGCAGCCTGAACTATCTTAGCACAGATACGCAGTATTTT. The rearrangement links TRBV7-2 to TRBJ2-3; D remains unclear. Trimming cost V 5 bases and J 0 bases, with 12 bases left between them. There are 15 residues in the CDR3. The germline V gene encodes CDR1 SGHTA and CDR2 FQGNSA.

In nucleotides, the CDR3 is TGTGCCAGCACCATCGACAGGGGCCCCTCACCCCTCCACTTT. Translation gives CASTIDRGPSPLHF. This rearrangement joins TRBV6-5 to TRBJ1-6; TRBD1 matches at 8 bases. CDR3 size: 14 residues. The V segment lost 7 bases and the J segment 10 bases; nucleotides outside the gene matches: 9. Germline CDR1 and CDR2: MNHEY and SVGAGI.

This chain uses TRBV2 with TRBJ2-3; the match to TRBD2 covers 8 bases. The CDR3 totals 15 residues. V shed 4 bases and J 5 bases; nucleotides not matched to a gene: 8. From germline, CDR1 is SNHLY and CDR2 FYNNEI. In DNA, the CDR3 is TGTGCCAGCAGTGGTCCCGGGGGGGCAGGAGATACGCAGTATTTT. Translated: CASSGPGGAGDTQYF.

The rearrangement links TRBV6-5 to TRBJ2-5; 7 positions match TRBD2. Germline V gives CDR1 MNHEY, CDR2 SVGAGI. This CDR3 region has 15 residues. V shed 6 bases, J shed 6 bases, and the junction held 13 bases outside the gene matches. CDR3 nucleotides: TGTGCCAGCAGCCCTGCAGGGAGGGGTGGAAAGACCCAGTACTTC. Translating it yields CASSPAGRGGKTQYF.

This chain connects TRBV7-6 to TRBJ1-2, with D possibly TRBD1 on 6 matching bases. V lost 1 base, J lost 6 bases, and 21 bases lay in between. The CDR3 loop spans 17 amino acids. Germline CDR1 reads SGHVS; CDR2 reads FNYEAQ. The CDR3 DNA reads as TGTGCCAGCAGCTTAGGGATTTGGACGGCAGGGGATCATGGCTACACCTTC. Protein: CASSLGIWTAGDHGYTF.

The chain combines TRBV4-1 with TRBJ2-1; TRBD2 agrees at 9 bases. The CDR3 runs 15 residues. Germline V gene data show CDR1 as MGHRA and CDR2 as YSYEKL. V was clipped by 1 base and J by 3 bases; unmatched bases: 1. In DNA form, the CDR3 reads TGCGCCAGCAGCCAAGTACTAGCGGGCTACAATGAGCAGTTCTTC. This sequence encodes CASSQVLAGYNEQFF.

The rearrangement links TRBV6-5 to TRBJ2-7; 8 nucleotides agree with TRBD2. This CDR3 region has 13 residues. Germline trimming cut 7 bases from V and 0 bases from J; bases unmatched to any gene: 2. Germline CDR1 is MNHEY and CDR2 is SVGAGI. The CDR3 protein is CASKLAVSYEQYF. For the CDR3, the DNA is TGTGCCAGCAAACTAGCGGTCTCCTACGAGCAGTACTTC.

The table lists this clone with a few counts. This rearrangement joins TRBV6-1 to TRBJ1-3, with 9 bases that match TRBD1. Germline lookup yields CDR1 MNHNS and CDR2 SASEGT. The CDR3 totals 15 residues. J lost 2 bases, V lost 6 bases, and 5 bases had no gene match. The CDR3 loop reads CASRATGGTGNTIYF. The CDR3 DNA reads as TGTGCCAGCAGAGCGACAGGGGGGACTGGAAACACCATATATTTT.

A few counts support this clone. This chain links TRBV5-1 with TRBJ1-3, with D unresolved. Trimming stripped 4 bases from V and 4 bases from J, with 15 bases between. The germline CDR1 and CDR2 sequences are SGHRS and YFSETQ. CDR3 length: 15 residues. Written as DNA, the CDR3 is TGCGCCAGCAGCCCGGCGGCAGACTCCGGAAACACCATATATTTT. Its protein is CASSPAADSGNTIYF. The full variable domain, in which reference TRBV5-1 and TRBJ1-3 provide the parts outside the CDR3, is KAGVTQTPRYLIKTRGQQVTLSCSPISGHRSVSWYQQTPGQGLQFLFEYFSETQRNKGNFPGRFSGRQFSNSRSEMNVSTLELGDSALYLCASSPAADSGNTIYFGEGSWLTVV.

This sequence joins TRBV28 and TRBJ2-5; 8 bases agree with TRBD2. This CDR3 comprises 12 residues. V was pared by 6 bases and J by 4 bases, with 1 base of the junction left unmatched. Germline values: CDR1 MDHEN, CDR2 SYDVKM. The CDR3 region has the DNA TGTGCCAGCAGGAGCGGGAGAGAGACCCAGTACTTC. Amino acids: CASRSGRETQYF.

The CDR3 is CASREGDTQYF. CDR3 in DNA: TGTGCCAGCAGGGAGGGGGATACGCAGTATTTT. The V and J genes are TRBV7-2 and TRBJ2-3; weak D call: TRBD2 (6 bases). Germline V gene lookup returns CDR1 SGHTA and CDR2 FQGNSA. With 6 bases removed from V and 6 bases from J, the gap between germline ends came to 7 bases. This CDR3 spans 11 amino acids.

V is TRBV7-6 and J is TRBJ2-1, with TRBD2 as a possible D gene (5 bases). This CDR3 has 15 residues. V gave up 3 bases and J gave up 6 bases, with 15 bases separating them. Germline values: CDR1 SGHVS, CDR2 FNYEAQ. CDR3 region: CASSFGGPTSNEQFF. CDR3 DNA sequence: TGTGCCAGCAGCTTCGGCGGGCCGACCTCCAATGAGCAGTTCTTC.

The chain is built from TRBV21-1 and TRBJ2-7; the DNA was not compared with TRBD1, the D call given in the table. TRBV21-1 is assigned pseudogene status. This CDR3 is 15 amino acids long. As DNA, the CDR3 is TGTGCCACCCCCTTTGAGGAGGACATCGACAGGGAGCAGTACTTC. The encoded protein is CATPFEEDIDREQYF.

The genes are TRBV28 and TRBJ1-1; the D gene is possibly TRBD1 (6 bases). The CDR3 is made up of 13 amino acids. V lost 8 bases and J 6 bases, leaving 16 bases between the germline ends. Germline CDR1 reads MDHEN; CDR2 reads SYDVKM. The CDR3 DNA sequence: TGTGCCAGCCACCAACAGGGCCGGCCTGAAGCTTTCTTT. Its translation: CASHQQGRPEAFF.

The gene calls are TRBV18 and TRBJ2-3; the D gene is possibly TRBD2 (5 bases). From germline, CDR1 is KGHSH and CDR2 LQKENI. V was cut by 1 base and J by 1 base, with 15 bases left in between. The CDR3 spans 17 residues. CDR3 DNA: TGTGCCAGCTCACCACGTCCCCTAGCTACCGGCACAGATACGCAGTATTTT. This gives the protein CASSPRPLATGTDTQYF.

This clone was recorded a few times. The genes are TRBV5-5 and TRBJ1-1; unclear D gene. CDR3 length equals 14 residues. Germline assignment: CDR1 SGHKS and CDR2 YYEKEE (reference sequence). Trimming took 2 bases from V and 6 from J, leaving 14 bases between them. The CDR3 DNA reads as TGTGCCAGCAGCTTCGGGGTCCCTTTCGCTGAAGCTTTCTTT. The encoded protein is CASSFGVPFAEAFF.

The rearrangement uses TRBV28 and TRBJ2-1, with TRBD2 identical over 11 bases. Unmatched junction bases numbered 8, after V lost 8 bases and J lost 5 bases. The CDR3 is made up of 15 amino acids. CDR1 and CDR2 (germline): MDHEN, SYDVKM. For the CDR3, the DNA is TGTGCCAGCCGGTTGGGGACTAGCGGAAACAATGAGCAGTTCTTC. Protein: CASRLGTSGNNEQFF.

This chain joins TRBV27 and TRBJ2-7; TRBD2 matches at 8 bases. V was clipped by 2 bases and J by 5 bases; unmatched bases: 11. This CDR3 is 16 amino acids long. Germline CDR1 and CDR2: MNHEY and SMNVEV (reference sequence). The CDR3 here is CASSLVGVGGRNEQYF. CDR3 bases: TGTGCCAGCAGTTTAGTTGGTGTGGGCGGGAGGAACGAGCAGTACTTC.

This chain joins TRBV30 and TRBJ2-2, with D perhaps matching TRBD1 (6 bases). Germline V gives CDR1 GTSNPN, CDR2 SVGIG (reference sequence). The CDR3 spans 14 residues. V gave up 3 bases and J gave up 0 bases, with 8 bases separating them. The CDR3 loop is CAWRGQSNTGELFF. The CDR3 bases are TGTGCCTGGAGAGGACAGTCGAACACCGGGGAGCTGTTTTTT.

CDR3 region: CASSPRDRESDEQYF. The DNA of the CDR3 is TGTGCCAGCTCACCCAGGGACAGGGAATCCGACGAGCAGTACTTC. The V and J genes are TRBV18 and TRBJ2-7; 9 bases align to TRBD1. This CDR3 comprises 15 residues. Looked up from germline, CDR1 is KGHSH and CDR2 is LQKENI. V lost 3 bases and J lost 5; bases outside the gene matches: 8. The whole variable domain, remainder taken from reference TRBV18 and TRBJ2-7, is NAGVMQNPRHLVRRRGQEARLRCSPMKGHSHVYWYRQLPEEGLKFMVYLQKENIIDESGMPKERFSAEFPKEGPSILRIQQVVRGDSAAYFCASSPRDRESDEQYFGPGTRLTVT.

Here the CDR3 reads CASSLSPVGAGGISTYNEQFF. CDR3 DNA sequence: TGTGCCAGCAGCTTATCCCCCGTTGGGGCGGGGGGGATTTCGACCTACAATGAGCAGTTCTTC. The rearrangement joins TRBV7-3 to TRBJ2-1; 9 nucleotides line up with TRBD2. Germline V gene lookup returns CDR1 SGHTA and CDR2 FQGTGA. Trimming took 2 bases from V and 2 from J; bases not matched to a gene: 19. This CDR3 contains 21 residues.

The chain has TRBV6-6 and TRBJ1-4; D is possibly TRBD1 (6 bases). This CDR3 has 14 residues. V shed 6 bases and J shed 4 bases, with 12 bases lying between them. Germline CDR1 and CDR2: MNHNY and SVGAGI (reference sequence). CDR3 DNA: TGTGCCAGCAGGATACAAGGGGGTAATGAAAAACTGTTTTTT. Amino acids: CASRIQGGNEKLFF.

V and J are TRBV7-2 and TRBJ2-7, with a weak D call TRBD2 (5 bases). The CDR3 runs to 12 residues. Trimming cost V 5 bases and J 4 bases, with 9 bases left between them. The V gene's germline CDR1 is SGHTA and CDR2 FQGNSA. CDR3 sequence reads: CASSPGSYEQYF. The CDR3, as DNA: TGTGCCAGCAGCCCGGGGTCGTACGAGCAGTACTTC. Using reference TRBV7-2 and TRBJ2-7 for the parts outside the CDR3, the full variable domain is GAGVSQSPSNKVTEKGKDVELRCDPISGHTALYWYRQSLGQGLEFLIYFQGNSAPDKSGLPSDRFSAERTGGSVSTLTIQRTQQEDSAVYLCASSPGSYEQYFGPGTRLTVT.

The V gene is TRBV7-9, the J gene TRBJ1-1, with D uncertain. The CDR3 spans 15 residues. The germline CDR1 and CDR2 sequences are SEHNR and FQNEAQ (reference sequence). V was clipped by 3 bases and J by 0 bases, with 11 bases between them. CDR3 region: CASSFLSMMNTEAFF. CDR3 bases: TGTGCCAGCAGCTTTCTGTCTATGATGAACACTGAAGCTTTCTTT.

The chain's CDR3 is CASRTLQGARNSPLHF. The CDR3 coding sequence is TGTGCCAGTAGAACCCTACAGGGGGCCCGTAATTCACCCCTCCACTTT. V and J are TRBV19 and TRBJ1-6; 9 bases line up with TRBD1. The trim removed 6 bases at V and 6 bases at J, leaving 9 bases unmatched. CDR3 size: 16 residues. Germline V gives CDR1 LNHDA, CDR2 SQIVND (reference sequence).